The 31 T cell receptor beta chains below come from one sample, sequenced in a study of cytomegalovirus exposure and HLA in healthy donors (dated by TCRdb to 2017 to 2019). To prepare the library, the immunoSEQ multiplex PCR assay was applied. For the multiplex PCR, a mixture combining 60 forward primers for TCR Vbeta segments and 13 reverse primers for TCR Jbeta segments was used. In TCRdb, the immuneACCESS table is reduced to in-frame sequences with V and J assigned. These tables do not hold every clone; where another copy was compared, an unresolved V gene accounts for under half, and the others remain unexplained. The sample contains approximately 170,000 clones, approximately 71% of them found a single time. 5.4% of the sample lies in the top ten. Sequencing used PBMCs. These receptor sequences come from a woman aged 18-29 years in good health and CMV-seropositive.

V gene TRBV7-6 combines with J gene TRBJ2-2; 11 bases map to TRBD1. The CDR3 sequence is 15 residues long. Trimming at V came to 10 bases and at J to 4 bases, leaving 8 bases not matched to a gene. Germline V gives CDR1 SGHVS, CDR2 FNYEAQ. The CDR3 sequence: CATTEGQGVTGELFF. CDR3 DNA sequence: TGTGCCACCACCGAGGGACAGGGGGTCACCGGGGAGCTGTTTTTT.

The rearrangement uses TRBV5-1 and TRBJ2-1, with D tentatively TRBD1 (5 bases). In germline, CDR1 is SGHRS, CDR2 YFSETQ. V was cut by 0 bases and J by 5 bases, with 12 bases left in between. This CDR3 comprises 15 residues. The CDR3 DNA reads as TGCGCCAGCAGCTTGGGCACAGGCGGCCACAATGAGCAGTTCTTC. Translated: CASSLGTGGHNEQFF.

This clone was observed a few times. This chain uses TRBV30 with TRBJ1-6, with D unresolved. The CDR3 is made up of 18 amino acids. The germline CDR1 and CDR2 sequences are GTSNPN and SVGIG (reference sequence). The ends were cut back, 2 bases at V and 2 bases at J, with 19 bases in the middle. The CDR3, as DNA: TGTGCCTGGAGTATTCAGATCATGAGGGAAACCTATAATTCACCCCTCCACTTT. Residues: CAWSIQIMRETYNSPLHF. The entire variable domain, with the rest obtained from reference TRBV30 and TRBJ1-6, is as follows: SQTIHQWPATLVQPVGSPLSLECTVEGTSNPNLYWYRQAAGRGLQLLFYSVGIGQISSEVPQNLSASRPQDRQFILSSKKLLLSDSGFYLCAWSIQIMRETYNSPLHFGNGTRLTVT.

The chain recombines TRBV7-6 with TRBJ2-7; TRBD2 might be the D (6 bases). This CDR3 is 13 amino acids long. Trimming pared 5 bases from V and 3 bases from J, leaving 11 bases between. CDR1 and CDR2 from the germline V gene are SGHVS and FNYEAQ. This CDR3 is CASSRDGSYEQYF. The CDR3 bases are TGTGCCAGCAGCCGGGACGGGAGCTACGAGCAGTACTTC.

J is TRBJ2-2 and V is TRBV27; TRBD2 aligns across 9 bases. V was clipped by 6 bases and J by 0 bases; unmatched bases: 2. The CDR3 sequence is 15 residues long. The germline gives CDR1 MNHEY, CDR2 SMNVEV (reference sequence). CDR3 amino acids: CASRVAGANTGELFF. The CDR3 DNA is TGTGCCAGCAGGGTAGCGGGGGCGAACACCGGGGAGCTGTTTTTT.

The chain uses TRBV6-1 and TRBJ2-7; possible D gene TRBD2, 6 bases. The CDR3 covers 13 residues. V lost 7 bases and J 6 bases, leaving 16 bases between the germline ends. From germline, CDR1 is MNHNS and CDR2 SASEGT. CDR3 residues: CASTKLGGTEQYF. The CDR3 DNA reads as TGTGCCAGCACAAAGCTGGGGGGAACCGAGCAGTACTTC.

This clone turned up a few times. The gene calls are TRBV7-9 and TRBJ2-5; 10 positions match TRBD2. V lost 5 bases, J lost 5 bases, and 8 bases stayed unmatched. Per the germline V gene, CDR1 is SEHNR and CDR2 is FQNEAQ (reference sequence). This CDR3 contains 15 residues. CDR3 residues: CASSPIGSGGETQYF. In DNA, the CDR3 is TGTGCCAGCAGCCCTATTGGTAGCGGGGGGGAGACCCAGTACTTC.

This chain links TRBV5-6 with TRBJ1-1; the D is unclear. The length of the CDR3 is 15 residues. The germline V gene has CDR1 SGHDT and CDR2 YYEEEE. V was pared by 5 bases and J by 1 base, with 15 bases between. The CDR3 is CASSPLAGSNTEAFF. CDR3 nucleotides: TGTGCCAGCAGTCCTCTTGCGGGGTCGAACACTGAAGCTTTCTTT.

The chain links TRBV7-9 to TRBJ2-7, with no clear D. The CDR3 loop spans 14 amino acids. Germline V gives CDR1 SEHNR, CDR2 FQNEAQ (reference sequence). The ends were cut back, 1 base at V and 5 bases at J, with 12 bases in the middle. The CDR3 reads CASSLEGARNEQYF. DNA for the CDR3: TGTGCCAGCAGCTTAGAAGGAGCCCGGAACGAGCAGTACTTC.

The chain links TRBV4-1 to TRBJ2-4, with 9 bases fitting TRBD2. The CDR3 has 16 residues. V gave up 1 base and J gave up 10 bases; unmatched junction bases: 11. Germline V gene data show CDR1 as MGHRA and CDR2 as YSYEKL. CDR3 protein: CASSQGVAGVNGIQYF. Here the CDR3 DNA reads TGCGCCAGCAGCCAAGGTGTAGCGGGGGTTAATGGGATTCAGTACTTC.

This clone has only one observation. The CDR3 nucleotides are TGTGCCAGCAGCCAGGACAGGGATACGCAGTATTTT. Residues: CASSQDRDTQYF. The chain couples TRBV11-1 to TRBJ2-3; 7 bases line up with TRBD1. This CDR3 has 12 residues. V shed 5 bases and J 6 bases; nucleotides not matched to a gene: 2. Germline V CDR1 and CDR2: SGHAT, FQDESV (reference sequence).

The chain joins TRBV6-5 to TRBJ2-1; D is unresolved. The V gene lost 6 bases and the J gene lost 10 bases, with 10 bases spanning the gap. The CDR3 has 11 amino acids. Germline V gene sequence: CDR1 MNHEY, CDR2 SVGAGI. The CDR3 is CASSRESEQFF. DNA for the CDR3: TGTGCCAGCAGCCGAGAGTCAGAGCAGTTCTTC.

The chain links TRBV6-5 to TRBJ1-4; D not resolved. The CDR3 extends over 15 amino acids. Germline-derived CDR1 and CDR2 are MNHEY and SVGAGI. The V end was cut by 2 bases, the J end by 0 bases, with 7 bases between. As DNA, the CDR3 is TGTGCCAGCAGTTACGGACTGGCAACTAATGAAAAACTGTTTTTT. This codes for CASSYGLATNEKLFF.

The J gene is TRBJ1-2, the V gene TRBV7-8, with 10 bases that match TRBD1. Germline V gene lookup returns CDR1 SGHVS and CDR2 FQNEAQ. V dropped 5 bases and J dropped 4; count of bases not matched to a gene: 13. The CDR3 is made up of 17 amino acids. CDR3 bases: TGTGCCAGCAGCCCTCCCCTGGTGGGGGACAGGGGCTATGGCTACACCTTC. Encoded protein: CASSPPLVGDRGYGYTF.

The rearrangement links TRBV6-5 to TRBJ2-1; 7 positions agree with TRBD1. The junction had 5 bases not matched to a gene; V was cut back by 2 bases and J by 10 bases. The germline V gene has CDR1 MNHEY and CDR2 SVGAGI. The CDR3 contains 13 residues. CDR3 coding DNA: TGTGCCAGCAGTTACCTCGGACAGGTCGAGCAGTTCTTC. Translation gives CASSYLGQVEQFF.

This clone has just a few counts. At one boundary the junction diverges from the germline segment, which might be a read error. This chain joins TRBV7-9 and TRBJ2-2; TRBD1 aligns across 10 bases. Germline V CDR1 and CDR2: SEHNR, FQNEAQ (reference sequence). The CDR3 runs to 16 residues. The CDR3: CSSSNRDRGFTGELFF. CDR3 in DNA: TGTTCCAGCAGCAACCGGGACAGGGGTTTTACCGGGGAGCTGTTTTTT.

This chain uses TRBV7-9 with TRBJ2-5, with a weak D call TRBD2 (6 bases). This CDR3 comprises 15 residues. V gave up 2 bases and J gave up 2 bases, with 12 bases separating them. Germline values: CDR1 SEHNR, CDR2 FQNEAQ (reference sequence). CDR3 region: CASSLKAGLQETQYF. The CDR3 bases are TGTGCCAGCAGCTTAAAGGCGGGACTTCAAGAGACCCAGTACTTC.

J is TRBJ1-6 and V is TRBV14; D perhaps matches TRBD1 (5 bases). Germline V lookup: CDR1 SGHDN, CDR2 FVKESK. This CDR3 comprises 17 residues. V was shortened by 1 base and J by 3 bases, with 13 bases between the two germline ends. Here the CDR3 DNA reads TGTGCCAGCAGCCAAGTCTTCCCGGGGGACTATAATTCACCCCTCCACTTT. This translates into CASSQVFPGDYNSPLHF.

This chain links TRBV6-1 with TRBJ1-2, with D perhaps TRBD1 (6 bases). CDR3 size: 17 residues. V lost 0 bases and J lost 7, with 21 bases in between. Germline loops: CDR1 MNHNS, CDR2 SASEGT. The CDR3 reads CASSEAYSAQGTGGYTF. CDR3 DNA sequence: TGTGCCAGCAGTGAAGCGTATTCGGCACAGGGTACGGGTGGCTACACCTTC.

In this sample, this clone turned up a few times. Other DNA sequences within the sample encode an identical CDR3. The J gene is TRBJ1-5, the V gene TRBV29-1; no definite D call. CDR3 size: 12 residues. Trimming left V 4 bases short and J 7 bases short, with 11 bases between. In germline, CDR1 is SQVTM, CDR2 ANQGSEA. This CDR3 is CSVGGGSQPQHF. The CDR3 DNA reads as TGCAGCGTTGGGGGAGGTTCACAGCCCCAGCATTTT.

J is TRBJ2-7 and V is TRBV11-2; 9 nucleotides agree with TRBD1. The CDR3 covers 15 residues. CDR1 and CDR2 from the germline V gene are SGHAT and FQNNGV. V was pared by 5 bases and J by 0 bases, with 5 bases of the junction left unmatched. CDR3 loop: CASSPGTGSSYEQYF. The CDR3 DNA sequence: TGTGCCAGCAGCCCCGGGACAGGGAGCTCCTACGAGCAGTACTTC.

CDR3 in amino acids: CASSPGQGLPEQYF. DNA for the CDR3: TGTGCCAGCAGTCCGGGACAGGGGTTACCAGAGCAGTACTTC. V gene TRBV5-4 combines with J gene TRBJ2-7; TRBD1 aligns across 10 bases. V lost 5 bases, J lost 7 bases, and 9 bases stayed unmatched. CDR3 size: 14 residues. CDR1 is SGHNT, CDR2 YYREEE, per germline (reference sequence). The full variable domain, with the rest looked up from reference TRBV5-4 and TRBJ2-7, is ETGVTQSPTHLIKTRGQQVTLRCSSQSGHNTVSWYQQALGQGPQFIFQYYREEENGRGNFPPRFSGLQFPNYSSELNVNALELDDSALYLCASSPGQGLPEQYFGPGTRLTVT.

This clone turned up a few times. The J gene is TRBJ2-7, the V gene TRBV5-4; 8 positions agree with TRBD1. After removal of 5 bases from V and 2 bases from J, the junction contained 9 bases not matched to a gene. Germline V CDR1 and CDR2: SGHNT, YYREEE (reference sequence). This CDR3 contains 15 residues. The CDR3 region has the DNA TGTGCCAGCAGTAGGCCGGGACAGGCTACCTACGAGCAGTACTTC. It translates to CASSRPGQATYEQYF.

The rearrangement links TRBV4-2 to TRBJ2-1; TRBD2 matches 7 bases. Germline loops: CDR1 LGHNA, CDR2 YNFKEQ. V was clipped by 1 base and J by 2 bases; unmatched bases: 5. The CDR3 runs 16 residues. CDR3 region: CASSQVGRGPYNEQFF. For the CDR3, the DNA is TGTGCCAGCAGCCAAGTAGGGAGGGGCCCCTACAATGAGCAGTTCTTC.

V gene TRBV4-3 combines with J gene TRBJ2-7; 8 positions agree with TRBD1. This CDR3 region has 15 residues. Germline V gene lookup returns CDR1 LGHNA and CDR2 YSLEER. V gave up 0 bases and J gave up 5 bases; unmatched junction bases: 6. The CDR3 bases are TGCGCCAGCAGCCAAGACTACAGGGGGGCGGACGAGCAGTACTTC. It encodes CASSQDYRGADEQYF.

As to this clone: Mismatch with germline at one junction end may stem from a read error. The CDR3: CSSSSGGKLAFGYEQYF. The DNA for the CDR3 is TGTTCCAGCAGTTCGGGGGGGAAACTGGCATTTGGATACGAGCAGTACTTC. The V call is TRBV7-9, the J call TRBJ2-7; 8 bases are a match to TRBD2. This CDR3 has 17 amino acids. In germline, CDR1 is SEHNR, CDR2 FQNEAQ (reference sequence). Complete variable domain (other parts from reference TRBV7-9 and TRBJ2-7): DTGVSQNPRHKITKRGQNVTFRCDPISEHNRLYWYRQTLGQGPEFLTYFQNEAQLEKSRLLSDRFSAERPKGSFSTLEIQRTEQGDSAMYLCSSSSGGKLAFGYEQYFGPGTRLTVT.

The genes are TRBV15 and TRBJ1-1; D is perhaps TRBD1 (5 bases). CDR1 and CDR2 from the germline V gene are LNHNV and YYDKDF (reference sequence). The ends were cut back, 1 base at V and 5 bases at J, with 14 bases in the middle. The CDR3 runs 15 residues. In DNA, the CDR3 is TGTGCCACCAGCAGAGCTAGGGGCGGGGTGACTGAAGCTTTCTTT. It is translated as CATSRARGGVTEAFF.

The rearrangement uses TRBV14 and TRBJ1-6; the D is unclear. V shed 0 bases and J shed 6 bases, with 6 bases lying between them. CDR1 and CDR2 from the germline V gene are SGHDN and FVKESK. The CDR3 extends over 14 amino acids. DNA for the CDR3: TGTGCCAGCAGCCAAGATCCCCGTAATTCACCCCTCCACTTT. This translates into CASSQDPRNSPLHF. The full variable domain, in which reference TRBV14 and TRBJ1-6 provide the parts outside the CDR3, is EAGVTQFPSHSVIEKGQTVTLRCDPISGHDNLYWYRRVMGKEIKFLLHFVKESKQDESGMPNNRFLAERTGGTYSTLKVQPAELEDSGVYFCASSQDPRNSPLHFGNGTRLTVT.

This clone was seen once. The chain has TRBV6-5 and TRBJ2-5; D possibly corresponds to TRBD2 (6 bases). The J call may be in error: the DNA end matches TRBJ2-7 better. This CDR3 region has 16 residues. Germline assignment: CDR1 MNHEY and CDR2 SVGAGI. In DNA form, the CDR3 reads TGTGCCAGCAGTTACTCAGGACTACCTGCCCACTACGAGCAGTACTTC. Translated, it gives CASSYSGLPAHYEQYF.

DNA for the CDR3: TGTGCCAGCAGCCAACAGGGCTACGAGCAGTACTTC. Translation: CASSQQGYEQYF. The rearrangement uses TRBV7-2 and TRBJ2-7, with a possible D match to TRBD1 (6 bases). Trimming removed 5 bases from V and 3 bases from J, with 8 bases in between. The CDR3 extends over 12 amino acids. Germline V gives CDR1 SGHTA, CDR2 FQGNSA.

In its sample, this clone was seen a few times. J is TRBJ1-1 and V is TRBV28; D is undetermined. Germline assignment: CDR1 MDHEN and CDR2 SYDVKM. Trimming cost V 5 bases and J 10 bases, with 14 bases left between them. The CDR3 covers 12 residues. The CDR3 loop reads CASSTSMMAAFF. The CDR3, as DNA: TGTGCCAGCAGTACCTCCATGATGGCAGCTTTCTTT.